These 11 T cell receptor beta chains were sequenced from one sample in a study of T cells in Graves' hyperthyroidism and ophthalmopathy. Amplified regions were TCR beta CDR3 sequences from RNA transcripts. The HTBI primer set was used in a first-round RT-PCR of the TCR CDR3. TCRdb reprocessed the multiplex PCR reads with MiXCR, giving one entry per CDR3 protein. The data show roughly 300,000 distinct CDR3 sequences, less than 30% seen once. Sequenced input: blood. Receptors were obtained from a man between 40 and 49 years old with Graves' hyperthyroidism that later progressed to Graves' ophthalmopathy.

This clonotype was observed many times. The gene calls are TRBV7-9 and TRBJ2-4, with a possible D match to TRBD1 (5 bases). V lost 4 bases to trimming and J lost 1 base, with 11 bases between them. Germline V gene sequence: CDR1 SEHNR, CDR2 FQNEAQ (reference sequence). CDR3 length: 15 amino acids. The CDR3 DNA is TGTGCCAGCAGCTCATCGCAGGGTGCCAAAAACATTCAGTACTTC. Its translation is CASSSSQGAKNIQYF. Variable domain in full (rest from reference TRBV7-9 and TRBJ2-4): DTGVSQNPRHKITKRGQNVTFRCDPISEHNRLYWYRQTLGQGPEFLTYFQNEAQLEKSRLLSDRFSAERPKGSFSTLEIQRTEQGDSAMYLCASSSSQGAKNIQYFGAGTRLSVL.

This clonotype was seen repeatedly, ten times or more. V is TRBV20-1 and J is TRBJ2-7, with a possible D match to TRBD1 (5 bases). Per the germline V gene, CDR1 is DFQATT and CDR2 is SNEGSKA (reference sequence). CDR3 size: 12 residues. The CDR3 DNA sequence: TGCAGGCCAGACAGCCTGGGATACGAGCAGTACTTC. Its translation: CRPDSLGYEQYF.

This clonotype appeared a few times. This rearrangement joins TRBV10-3 to TRBJ2-5; D is perhaps TRBD1 (6 bases). The ends were cut back, 0 bases at V and 5 bases at J, with 16 bases in the middle. Germline CDR1 and CDR2: ENHRY and SYGVKD. The CDR3 runs to 16 residues. CDR3 sequence reads: CAISESIDRSGETQYF. The DNA of the CDR3 is TGTGCCATCAGTGAGTCGATTGACAGGTCCGGGGAGACCCAGTACTTC.

This clonotype showed up many times. V is TRBV7-3 and J is TRBJ2-2; D perhaps matches TRBD2 (6 bases). V was clipped by 5 bases and J by 5 bases, with 21 bases between them. This CDR3 region has 17 residues. The germline V gene encodes CDR1 SGHTA and CDR2 FQGTGA. The CDR3 here is CASSPSGTRSGTGELFF. CDR3 bases: TGTGCCAGCAGCCCATCCGGGACTCGGTCGGGAACCGGGGAGCTGTTTTTT. Drawing the rest from reference TRBV7-3 and TRBJ2-2, the complete variable domain is GAGVSQTPSNKVTEKGKYVELRCDPISGHTALYWYRQSLGQGPEFLIYFQGTGAADDSGLPNDRFFAVRPEGSVSTLKIQRTERGDSAVYLCASSPSGTRSGTGELFFGEGSRLTVL.

This clonotype was counted once. J is TRBJ1-5 and V is TRBV6-1; 11 nucleotides align to TRBD1. V lost 4 bases, J lost 1 base, and 6 bases stayed unmatched. Germline assignment: CDR1 MNHNS and CDR2 SASEGT. The CDR3 length is 17 residues. The chain's CDR3 is CASSGDRGMASNQPQHF. The CDR3 DNA reads as TGTGCCAGCAGTGGGGACAGGGGGATGGCGAGCAATCAGCCCCAGCATTTT.

The genes are TRBV28 and TRBJ1-1; D uncertain. The CDR3 runs to 14 residues. Germline CDR1 MDHEN, CDR2 SYDVKM. The ends were cut back, 2 bases at V and 2 bases at J, with 9 bases in the middle. This chain's CDR3 is CASSLPRDNTEAFF. In nucleotides, the CDR3 is TGTGCCAGCAGTTTACCCCGTGACAACACTGAAGCTTTCTTT.

This clonotype was seen many times. This chain uses TRBV19 with TRBJ1-1, with D tentatively TRBD1 (6 bases). The CDR3 loop spans 14 amino acids. Germline V gives CDR1 LNHDA, CDR2 SQIVND (reference sequence). The ends were cut back, 4 bases at V and 9 bases at J, with 18 bases in the middle. CDR3 loop: CASSKTGAQGKAFF. CDR3 coding DNA: TGTGCCAGTAGTAAGACGGGGGCTCAAGGAAAAGCTTTCTTT. Together with reference TRBV19 and TRBJ1-1, the CDR3 gives the full variable domain: DGGITQSPKYLFRKEGQNVTLSCEQNLNHDAMYWYRQDPGQGLRLIYYSQIVNDFQKGDIAEGYSVSREKKESFPLTVTSAQKNPTAFYLCASSKTGAQGKAFFGQGTRLTVV.

This clonotype was detected many times. The chain joins TRBV20-1 to TRBJ2-7; 8 bases are shared with TRBD1. The CDR3 is 13 residues long. The trim removed 4 bases at V and 5 bases at J, leaving 7 bases unmatched. The germline V gene has CDR1 DFQATT and CDR2 SNEGSKA (reference sequence). CDR3 coding DNA: TGCAGTGCTAAATCGGACAGGGATCACGAGCAGTACTTC. This translates into CSAKSDRDHEQYF.

V gene TRBV19 combines with J gene TRBJ2-4; possible D gene TRBD1, 6 bases. Germline V gives CDR1 LNHDA, CDR2 SQIVND (reference sequence). Trimming pared 6 bases from V and 0 bases from J, leaving 18 bases between. The CDR3 sequence is 17 residues long. CDR3 sequence (DNA): TGTGCCAGTAGCCAACAGGGTCGCCTACTAGCCAAAAACATTCAGTACTTC. This codes for CASSQQGRLLAKNIQYF.

The rearrangement joins TRBV11-3 to TRBJ1-2; TRBD1 matches 9 bases. CDR1 and CDR2 from the germline V gene are SGHNT and YENEEA. The ends lost 5 bases at V and 6 bases at J; junction bases unmatched: 7. The CDR3 contains 14 residues. The CDR3 loop reads CASSTRGTGNGYTF. Written as DNA, the CDR3 is TGTGCCAGCAGCACAAGGGGGACAGGGAATGGCTACACCTTC.

This clonotype has a count of ten or more. The gene calls are TRBV29-1 and TRBJ2-5; perhaps D is TRBD1 or TRBD2 (5 bases each). Germline values: CDR1 SQVTM, CDR2 ANQGSEA. This CDR3 contains 15 residues. Trimming removed 0 bases from V and 5 bases from J, with 16 bases in between. DNA of the CDR3: TGCAGCGTTGAAGATCGGGGAAGGTGGGGGGAGACCCAGTACTTC. Translation: CSVEDRGRWGETQYF.